One sample yielded the 27 T cell receptor beta chains listed below, sequenced in a study of post-analysis software for immune sequencing data. The authors incorporated unique molecular identifiers into the TCR beta cDNA libraries. TCRdb analysed the PCR reads with MiXCR anew, one entry per CDR3 protein. Seen here are hundreds of thousands of distinct CDR3 sequences, approximately 42% observed once, and the top ten hold roughly 8.2%. Whole-study results and caveats: TRBV5-6, TRBV5-1 and TRBV20-1 belonged to a set of roughly 5 TRBV segments that were more frequent in patients than controls.

Their specific antigens are unknown. Sequencing input: blood. The source of these receptors is a girl between 2 and 10 years old with multiple sclerosis.

This clonotype was picked up a small number of times. V and J are TRBV4-1 and TRBJ2-1; 12 nucleotides agree with TRBD2. With 1 base clipped from V and 6 bases from J, the junction kept 7 bases outside the gene matches. The length of the CDR3 is 17 residues. Germline V gene data show CDR1 as MGHRA and CDR2 as YSYEKL. The CDR3 nucleotides are TGCGCCAGCAGCCAAGGATGGACTAGCGGGGAACTCAATGAGCAGTTCTTC. It yields the protein CASSQGWTSGELNEQFF.

The chain is built from TRBV24-1 and TRBJ2-3, with 11 bases matching TRBD2. V lost 0 bases to trimming and J lost 3 bases; unmatched junction nucleotides: 4. This CDR3 contains 17 residues. Germline V gene lookup returns CDR1 KGHDR and CDR2 SFDVKD. CDR3 region: CATSDLDASGRTDTQYF. DNA for the CDR3: TGTGCCACCAGTGATTTGGACGCTAGCGGGAGGACAGATACGCAGTATTTT.

The chain employs TRBV4-3 and TRBJ2-1; 7 positions agree with TRBD2. The V segment lost 2 bases and the J segment 2 bases; nucleotides outside the gene matches: 9. The CDR3 has 17 residues. The germline V gene encodes CDR1 LGHNA and CDR2 YSLEER. The CDR3 DNA is TGCGCCAGCAGCCAAAAACGGGGGGAGGTGGCCTACAATGAGCAGTTCTTC. Translated: CASSQKRGEVAYNEQFF.

A few counts support this clonotype. The rearrangement links TRBV4-2 to TRBJ1-2; possibly TRBD1 for D (6 bases). V shed 4 bases and J shed 4 bases, with 19 bases lying between them. Germline CDR1 LGHNA, CDR2 YNFKEQ. This CDR3 contains 16 residues. The CDR3 protein is CASSREGSRGAYGYTF. CDR3 bases: TGTGCCAGCAGCCGAGAAGGGAGCAGGGGAGCCTATGGCTACACCTTC.

The chain recombines TRBV29-1 with TRBJ1-2, with no clear D. V gave up 3 bases and J gave up 3 bases, with 11 bases separating them. The CDR3 length is 13 residues. The germline V gene has CDR1 SQVTM and CDR2 ANQGSEA. CDR3 nucleotide sequence: TGCAGCGTTGAGTTAACGGATTACTATGGCTACACCTTC. This codes for CSVELTDYYGYTF.

The chain uses TRBV10-3 and TRBJ2-7; D call uncertain. This CDR3 is built from 14 residues. The V and J ends lost 2 bases and 2 bases respectively, with 10 bases between them. Germline values: CDR1 ENHRY, CDR2 SYGVKD. CDR3 protein: CAISETGLTYEQYF. The CDR3 bases are TGTGCCATCAGTGAGACCGGATTAACCTACGAGCAGTACTTC.

V is TRBV7-9 and J is TRBJ2-7; 9 bases align to TRBD1. Germline CDR1 reads SEHNR; CDR2 reads FQNEAQ (reference sequence). J lost 3 bases, V lost 5 bases, and 5 bases had no gene match. The CDR3 covers 14 residues. DNA for the CDR3: TGTGCCAGCAGCACCCGGGACAGGGACTACGAGCAGTACTTC. Its protein is CASSTRDRDYEQYF.

This clonotype was observed a few times. The chain employs TRBV20-1 and TRBJ1-4; tentatively, D is TRBD1 (6 bases). The CDR3 sequence is 16 residues long. V lost 0 bases and J lost 0, with 11 bases in between. Germline CDR1 reads DFQATT; CDR2 reads SNEGSKA (reference sequence). The CDR3 loop is CSARDRYRATNEKLFF. The CDR3 DNA reads as TGCAGTGCTAGAGATCGGTACAGGGCAACTAATGAAAAACTGTTTTTT.

This clonotype was seen only a few times. DNA of the CDR3: TGTGCCAGCAGCTTTACAGGGAGGGAAGCTTTCTTT. Protein: CASSFTGREAFF. This chain connects TRBV7-9 to TRBJ1-1; TRBD1 is a possible D gene (6 bases). Germline lookup yields CDR1 SEHNR and CDR2 FQNEAQ (reference sequence). The CDR3 consists of 12 residues. The V end was cut by 3 bases, the J end by 8 bases, with 10 bases between. The whole variable domain, remainder taken from reference TRBV7-9 and TRBJ1-1, is DTGVSQNPRHKITKRGQNVTFRCDPISEHNRLYWYRQTLGQGPEFLTYFQNEAQLEKSRLLSDRFSAERPKGSFSTLEIQRTEQGDSAMYLCASSFTGREAFFGQGTRLTVV.

The V gene is TRBV11-2, the J gene TRBJ2-3, with 10 positions matching TRBD2. The germline gives CDR1 SGHAT, CDR2 FQNNGV. CDR3 length: 18 residues. The V segment lost 1 base and the J segment 4 bases; nucleotides outside the gene matches: 11. The CDR3, as DNA: TGTGCCAGCAGCTTAGTCGGATTACTAGCGGGGCGGGCAGATACGCAGTATTTT. Translation: CASSLVGLLAGRADTQYF. The full variable domain, in which reference TRBV11-2 and TRBJ2-3 provide the parts outside the CDR3, is EAGVAQSPRYKIIEKRQSVAFWCNPISGHATLYWYQQILGQGPKLLIQFQNNGVVDDSQLPKDRFSAERLKGVDSTLKIQPAKLEDSAVYLCASSLVGLLAGRADTQYFGPGTRLTVL.

This chain joins TRBV18 and TRBJ1-4; 8 bases match TRBD1. The V segment lost 3 bases and the J segment 8 bases; nucleotides outside the gene matches: 8. The CDR3 has 15 residues. Germline V gene lookup returns CDR1 KGHSH and CDR2 LQKENI. CDR3 residues: CASSPPGTGREKLFF. CDR3 nucleotides: TGTGCCAGCTCACCCCCCGGGACAGGAAGAGAAAAACTGTTTTTT.

In its sample, this clonotype was seen a few times. The chain couples TRBV7-3 to TRBJ2-1; perhaps TRBD1 as D (5 bases). CDR1 and CDR2 from the germline V gene are SGHTA and FQGTGA. V was pared by 6 bases and J by 8 bases, with 14 bases between. The CDR3 is 13 amino acids. CDR3 nucleotides: TGTGCCAGCAGGGATGGGGCTGGGGATGAGCAGTTCTTC. Translating it yields CASRDGAGDEQFF.

The J gene is TRBJ2-7, the V gene TRBV28; TRBD1 matches at 10 bases. Germline assignment: CDR1 MDHEN and CDR2 SYDVKM. Trimming removed 4 bases from V and 12 bases from J; junction bases left unmatched: 12. CDR3 length: 14 residues. CDR3 in amino acids: CASSSGQGTQRGYF. CDR3 bases: TGTGCCAGCAGTTCGGGACAGGGGACTCAGAGGGGGTACTTC.

The chain couples TRBV5-1 to TRBJ1-1; 10 bases agree with TRBD1. The junction had 11 bases not matched to a gene; V was cut back by 4 bases and J by 2 bases. Germline V CDR1 and CDR2: SGHRS, YFSETQ. This CDR3 is built from 17 residues. The CDR3 DNA is TGCGCCAGCAGCATTCTCTCGGGACAGGGGAGTAACACTGAAGCTTTCTTT. Encoded protein: CASSILSGQGSNTEAFF.

The chain employs TRBV13 and TRBJ1-1; weak D call: TRBD1 (5 bases). With 2 bases removed from V and 0 bases from J, the gap between germline ends came to 13 bases. This CDR3 spans 16 amino acids. CDR1 and CDR2 from the germline V gene are PRHDT and FYEKMQ (reference sequence). The CDR3 spells CASSLTQGGLNTEAFF. The DNA for the CDR3 is TGTGCCAGCAGCTTAACTCAGGGAGGATTGAACACTGAAGCTTTCTTT.

This clonotype was found a few times. The V call is TRBV6-5, the J call TRBJ1-1, with D hard to call. CDR1 and CDR2 (germline): MNHEY, SVGAGI. The V end lost 2 bases, the J end lost 6 bases, and 4 bases lay between the germline ends. The CDR3 has 11 residues. Written as DNA, the CDR3 is TGTGCCAGCAGTTACAGGGCTGAAGCTTTCTTT. Protein sequence: CASSYRAEAFF.

This clonotype has a handful of counts. The rearrangement uses TRBV5-1 and TRBJ2-5; 7 bases line up with TRBD1. The germline V gene encodes CDR1 SGHRS and CDR2 YFSETQ. The CDR3 covers 15 residues. J lost 2 bases, V lost 4 bases, and 8 bases had no gene match. The CDR3 sequence is CASSTLGTEQETQYF. The CDR3 DNA reads TGCGCCAGCAGCACCCTAGGGACAGAGCAAGAGACCCAGTACTTC.

The rearrangement links TRBV9 to TRBJ2-7; 8 bases map to TRBD2. Germline V gives CDR1 SGDLS, CDR2 YYNGEE. The length of the CDR3 is 15 residues. Trimming cost V 3 bases and J 3 bases; bases outside gene matches: 8. The CDR3 protein is CASSASGTSFYEQYF. The CDR3 coding sequence is TGTGCCAGCAGCGCTTCCGGGACTAGTTTCTACGAGCAGTACTTC.

In its sample, this clonotype was seen a few times. The genes are TRBV6-5 and TRBJ1-2; D may be TRBD1 (6 bases). In germline, CDR1 is MNHEY, CDR2 SVGAGI. CDR3 length equals 15 residues. V lost 5 bases, J lost 4 bases, and 17 bases lay in between. CDR3 protein: CASSTLRGTSYGYTF. The CDR3 DNA reads TGTGCCAGCAGTACCCTACGGGGGACATCCTATGGCTACACCTTC.

The chain recombines TRBV7-6 with TRBJ1-1; D unresolved. Germline V lookup: CDR1 SGHVS, CDR2 FNYEAQ. The CDR3 consists of 13 residues. Between the trimmed V and J ends, which lost 1 base and 3 bases, there was a span of 6 bases. DNA for the CDR3: TGTGCCAGCAGCTTAGACAGCTACACTGAAGCTTTCTTT. It specifies CASSLDSYTEAFF.

The CDR3 loop reads CASSLGQGFGTEAFF. The CDR3, as DNA: TGTGCCAGCAGTCTCGGACAGGGTTTCGGCACTGAAGCTTTCTTT. The chain is built from TRBV6-6 and TRBJ1-1; 8 bases fit TRBD1. Germline-derived CDR1 and CDR2 are MNHNY and SVGAGI (reference sequence). The V gene end was trimmed by 5 bases and the J gene end by 4 bases; junction bases not matched to a gene: 9. The CDR3 runs 15 residues.

This clonotype was seen a few times. This chain links TRBV4-3 with TRBJ1-1; the D is unclear. V lost 0 bases and J lost 4, with 12 bases in between. CDR1 and CDR2 from the germline V gene are LGHNA and YSLEER. The CDR3 sequence is 15 residues long. CDR3 protein: CASSQDQAGITEAFF. The CDR3 DNA is TGCGCCAGCAGCCAAGATCAAGCAGGAATCACTGAAGCTTTCTTT.

The V call is TRBV12-3 or TRBV12-4, the J call TRBJ1-2; D unclear. CDR3 length equals 12 residues. V lost 4 bases, J lost 0 bases, and 3 bases lay in between. The CDR3 sequence is CASSYTNYGYTF. The CDR3 DNA sequence: TGTGCCAGCAGTTACACTAACTATGGCTACACCTTC.

This clonotype was counted a few times. The chain combines TRBV7-6 with TRBJ2-7; D is possibly TRBD2 (5 bases). V was trimmed by 2 bases and J by 6 bases, leaving 14 bases between them. The CDR3 sequence is 14 residues long. Germline loops: CDR1 SGHVS, CDR2 FNYEAQ. The CDR3 spells CASSLIRKGSEQYF. The CDR3 bases are TGTGCCAGCAGCTTAATCCGAAAAGGGAGCGAGCAGTACTTC.

This clonotype was picked up a small number of times. The chain links TRBV6-5 to TRBJ1-1; D ambiguous. This CDR3 spans 13 amino acids. CDR1 is MNHEY, CDR2 SVGAGI, per germline. V gave up 5 bases and J gave up 0 bases, with 7 bases separating them. The CDR3 spells CASSRTLNTEAFF. CDR3 coding DNA: TGTGCCAGCAGTCGGACCCTGAACACTGAAGCTTTCTTT.

This clonotype was counted between two and nine times. The J gene is TRBJ2-1, the V gene TRBV29-1, with unresolved D. The V end was cut by 0 bases, the J end by 6 bases, with 6 bases between. The CDR3 totals 12 residues. Per the germline V gene, CDR1 is SQVTM and CDR2 is ANQGSEA. Written as DNA, the CDR3 is TGCAGCGTTGAAGACCACCTCAATGAGCAGTTCTTC. It encodes CSVEDHLNEQFF.

The rearrangement uses TRBV6-1 and TRBJ2-1; TRBD1 agrees at 10 bases. With V trimmed by 8 bases and J by 1 base, 11 bases remained unmatched. The V gene's germline CDR1 is MNHNS and CDR2 SASEGT. The CDR3 is 17 amino acids. CDR3 nucleotides: TGTGCCAGCGAGGGACAGGGGCCCCCGGGATCCTACAATGAGCAGTTCTTC. Its translation: CASEGQGPPGSYNEQFF.